This T cell receptor (beta chain) was profiled in a study of T cell responses to AZD1222 COVID-19 vaccine. Study outcomes and limitations: Nearly half of spike-specific TCRs reportedly target variant regions that are unmutated in the B.1.351 and B.1.1.7 variants. There were mostly white British donors and more females than males, and clonal diversity was possibly underestimated. Mapped onto spike, vaccine-associated CD4 TCRs spanned it and were dominant at 160-218 and 743-854.

V shed 3 bases and J 2 bases; nucleotides not matched to a gene: 10. The CDR3 has 19 residues. Germline CDR1 reads GTSNPN; CDR2 reads SVGIG (reference sequence). This clone was counted a single time. Antigen unknown. Measured with immunoSEQ multiplex PCR; TCRdb has only the in-frame clones, and not every one. The data contain 85,000 to 110,000 clones, around 92% of them singletons. This sequence originates from an adult in good health. The specimen comprised peripheral blood, sampled on day 0 of AZD1222 vaccination. The V and J genes are TRBV30 and TRBJ2-1, with 16 bases aligning to TRBD2. CDR3 protein: CAWRAARGLAGGAYNEQFF. The CDR3 nucleotides are TGTGCCTGGAGAGCCGCCCGGGGACTAGCGGGAGGGGCCTACAATGAGCAGTTCTTC.